This T cell receptor (beta chain) was documented in a study of blood T cells in healthy people across ages. The second PCR ran about 6 to 11 cycles with a sample-barcoded 5' primer and J-beta primers. Using its own MiXCR run on the 5' RACE reads, TCRdb lists one record per CDR3 protein. The sample lists around 1,900,000 distinct CDR3 sequences, about two fifths occurring once. Study observations and caveats: Bulk PBMC profiling left naive and antigen-experienced comparisons inconclusive.

Trimming took off 0 bases at V and 3 bases at J, with 12 bases between the two ends. The germline V gene has CDR1 LGHNA and CDR2 YNFKEQ. The CDR3 is 16 amino acids. Comment on this clonotype: Its antigen is not known.

Researchers collected ten milliliters of peripheral blood from every single donor. This TCR was sampled from a human donor in good health. This chain joins TRBV4-2 and TRBJ1-5; D gene ambiguous. The source material was blood. The CDR3 DNA reads as TGTGCCAGCAGCCAAGAGATGACAACAATCAATCAGCCCCAGCATTTT. Translated: CASSQEMTTINQPQHF.